The 10 T cell receptor beta chains in this list originate from one sample, sequenced in a study of shared clonotypes between healthy human individuals. This table comes from immunoSEQ multiplex PCR, and its TCRdb copy is limited to in-frame clones, with some not included. The sample has 660,000 or so clones, about 96% seen once; the top ten hold approximately 0.12%. CD45RO-negative, CCR7-positively selected cells formed the naive CD8 fraction, excluding terminally differentiated effector memory CD45RA+ cells. The sequenced material came from naive CD8+ T cells sorted from blood. The receptors here all came from a woman aged 30 to 39 in good health.

The gene calls are TRBV27 and TRBJ2-5; either TRBD1 or TRBD2 may fit D (5 bases each). The CDR3 consists of 15 residues. V shed 5 bases and J shed 3 bases, with 16 bases lying between them. CDR1 and CDR2 (germline): MNHEY, SMNVEV (reference sequence). In DNA, the CDR3 is TGTGCCAGCAGTCCCGGGACCGATAGGAAAGAGACCCAGTACTTC. It codes for CASSPGTDRKETQYF.

This clone was detected a few times. The sample contains more than one DNA sequence encoding this CDR3. V and J are TRBV28 and TRBJ1-1, with no clear D. Germline lookup yields CDR1 MDHEN and CDR2 SYDVKM. The V end lost 3 bases, the J end lost 0 bases, and 5 bases lay between the germline ends. The CDR3 runs 13 residues. CDR3 amino acids: CASSFRLNTEAFF. As DNA, the CDR3 is TGTGCCAGCAGTTTCCGGCTGAACACTGAAGCTTTCTTT.

The V gene is TRBV27, the J gene TRBJ2-1; 8 positions match TRBD2. CDR3 length: 14 amino acids. CDR1 and CDR2 (germline): MNHEY, SMNVEV (reference sequence). V was pared by 9 bases and J by 3 bases, with 7 bases of the junction left unmatched. CDR3 nucleotides: TGTGCCAGTCAAGCGGGAGTGGTCTACAATGAGCAGTTCTTC. Its protein product is CASQAGVVYNEQFF.

V and J are TRBV5-6 and TRBJ2-1, with D perhaps TRBD2 (5 bases). Germline CDR1 reads SGHDT; CDR2 reads YYEEEE. The germline V and J ends were trimmed by 0 bases and 9 bases, with 16 bases remaining between them. This CDR3 is 15 amino acids long. CDR3 nucleotides: TGTGCCAGCAGCTTGGGAGCGCTGACTATCAGTGAGCAGTTCTTC. It codes for CASSLGALTISEQFF. Filled out from reference TRBV5-6 and TRBJ2-1, the complete variable domain reads DAGVTQSPTHLIKTRGQQVTLRCSPKSGHDTVSWYQQALGQGPQFIFQYYEEEERQRGNFPDRFSGHQFPNYSSELNVNALLLGDSALYLCASSLGALTISEQFFGPGTRLTVL.

The chain couples TRBV7-8 to TRBJ2-1; a possible D gene is TRBD2 (6 bases). Germline lookup yields CDR1 SGHVS and CDR2 FQNEAQ. This CDR3 comprises 16 residues. V gave up 6 bases and J gave up 4 bases, with 19 bases separating them. CDR3 bases: TGTGCCAGCAGTCCAGGGCCAGCGGGCGCGTACAATGAGCAGTTCTTC. This encodes CASSPGPAGAYNEQFF.

This chain links TRBV19 with TRBJ2-3; the D gene is possibly TRBD2 (6 bases). The CDR3 sequence is 15 residues long. Trimming stripped 5 bases from V and 5 bases from J, with 17 bases between. The germline gives CDR1 LNHDA, CDR2 SQIVND (reference sequence). CDR3 region: CASSPRPRELDTQYF. The CDR3 bases are TGTGCCAGTAGTCCCAGGCCCCGGGAGTTAGATACGCAGTATTTT.

This clone was observed a single time. The V and J genes are TRBV14 and TRBJ2-1; D possibly uses TRBD1 or TRBD2 (6 bases each). Trimming removed 8 bases from V and 3 bases from J, with 11 bases in between. Per the germline V gene, CDR1 is SGHDN and CDR2 is FVKESK. There are 13 residues in the CDR3. In DNA form, the CDR3 reads TGTGCCAGCGGGGGGCCTAACTACAATGAGCAGTTCTTC. This gives the protein CASGGPNYNEQFF. Full variable domain (outside the CDR3, taken from reference TRBV14 and TRBJ2-1): EAGVTQFPSHSVIEKGQTVTLRCDPISGHDNLYWYRRVMGKEIKFLLHFVKESKQDESGMPNNRFLAERTGGTYSTLKVQPAELEDSGVYFCASGGPNYNEQFFGPGTRLTVL.

The chain is built from TRBV7-8 and TRBJ2-5; D is perhaps TRBD2 (6 bases). CDR1 is SGHVS and CDR2 is FQNEAQ in the germline V gene. Trimming removed 4 bases at V and 7 bases at J, with 22 bases between. The CDR3 totals 16 residues. The CDR3 here is CASSSTLRGTHGTQYF. DNA for the CDR3: TGTGCCAGCAGCTCTACCCTCCGCGGGACCCATGGGACCCAGTACTTC.

The V and J genes are TRBV7-6 and TRBJ2-1; no firm D call. With 2 bases removed from V and 7 bases from J, the gap between germline ends came to 15 bases. This CDR3 region has 15 residues. Germline assignment: CDR1 SGHVS and CDR2 FNYEAQ. CDR3 in DNA: TGTGCCAGCAGCTTAAGCTTGGTGTTGGAGAATGAGCAGTTCTTC. This encodes CASSLSLVLENEQFF.

V usage is TRBV9 and J usage is TRBJ2-7; D call uncertain. V lost 0 bases and J 2 bases, leaving 12 bases between the germline ends. From germline, CDR1 is SGDLS and CDR2 YYNGEE. The CDR3 runs 15 residues. CDR3 protein: CASSVDGLITYEQYF. The CDR3 nucleotides read TGTGCCAGCAGCGTAGACGGGCTTATTACCTACGAGCAGTACTTC.